These T cell receptor beta chains were read from a single sample in a study of blood T cell repertoires in COVID-19. The protocol was immunoSEQ multiplex PCR, while the TCRdb copy is restricted to in-frame clones and leaves out a portion. Of about 130,000 clones listed, approximately 90% are singletons. Material for sequencing was peripheral blood. The origin of the receptors is a woman aged 80 or older with acute or convalescent COVID-19. CDR3s include the opening cysteine and the closing phenylalanine or tryptophan. D genes are given only for firm matches. Not every row has a clone size; where given, it reads once, few, many or a size class.

TRBJ2-2	once	TRBD1	TRBV5-4	TGTGCCAGCAGCGGCAGGGGGAAATCTGGGGAGCTGTTTTTT	CASSGRGKSGELFF
TRBJ1-2	.	.	TRBV18	TGTGCCAGCTCACCACCTACCTACTCTAACTATGGCTACACCTTC	CASSPPTYSNYGYTF
TRBJ1-1	.	.	TRBV19	TGTGCCAGTAGTCCGCGAGAGGGATTCACTGAAGCTTTCTTT	CASSPREGFTEAFF
TRBJ2-5	.	.	TRBV11-3	TGTGCCAGCAGCTTAGCAGGGGCGAACCAAGAGACCCAGTACTTC	CASSLAGANQETQYF
TRBJ1-1	.	TRBD1	TRBV5-7	TGTGCCAGCAGCTTGGGAGACAGGGACATGAACACTGAAGCTTTCTTT	CASSLGDRDMNTEAFF
TRBJ2-3	.	.	TRBV4-1	TGCGCCAGCAGCCAAGGGGTGAACTTCGGGAGGTATTTT	CASSQGVNFGRYF
TRBJ2-7	.	TRBD2	TRBV25-1	TGTGCCAGCACCGTCACTAGCGGGGTATACGAGCAGTACTTC	CASTVTSGVYEQYF
TRBJ1-2	once	.	TRBV28	TGTGCCAGCAGTTTAACCTCTTTCTCGGACGGGGACTATGGCTACACCTTC	CASSLTSFSDGDYGYTF
TRBJ2-7	.	TRBD2	TRBV3-1/TRBV3-2	TGTGCCAGCAGCCCGGGGACTAGCGGGAGCTACGAGCAGTACTTC	CASSPGTSGSYEQYF
TRBJ2-3	.	TRBD2	TRBV19	TGTGCCAGTAGTATCCGGGGACTAGGGCGGGGCACAGATACGCAGTATTTT	CASSIRGLGRGTDTQYF
TRBJ1-1	few	.	TRBV12-3/TRBV12-4	TGTGCCAGCACCGAACAGGGCCTCAGAGCTTTCTTT	CASTEQGLRAFF
TRBJ2-7	.	TRBD2	TRBV25-1	TGTGCCAGCAGGAGCGGGAGTTCCTACGAGCAGTACTTC	CASRSGSSYEQYF
TRBJ2-1	few	TRBD1	TRBV4-1	TGCGCCAGCAGCCTACGGGACAGGGATTCCTCGAAGCAGTTCTTC	CASSLRDRDSSKQFF
TRBJ2-3	.	.	TRBV28	TGTGCCAGCAGTTACTCAAATACGCAGTATTTT	CASSYSNTQYF
TRBJ2-1	.	.	TRBV9	TGTGCCAGCAGCTCCCGCGAGACCCGGGACTCGCAGTTCTTC	CASSSRETRDSQFF
TRBJ2-7	.	TRBD2	TRBV4-1	TGCGCCAGCAGCCAAGTACTAGCGGTACGTCGTTACGAGCAGTACTTC	CASSQVLAVRRYEQYF
TRBJ1-6	once	TRBD1	TRBV5-4	TGTGCCAGCAGCTCCGGACAGGGGGATTCACCCCTCCACTTT	CASSSGQGDSPLHF
TRBJ2-7	.	TRBD2	TRBV7-9	TGTGCCAGCAGCTCCAGCATGACTAGCGGCCCTCTCGAGCAGTACTTC	CASSSSMTSGPLEQYF
TRBJ1-1	.	.	TRBV20-1	TGCAGTGCTAGTGGGGCGGGTGCTGAAGCTTTCTTT	CSASGAGAEAFF
TRBJ1-4	few	.	TRBV5-6	TGTGCCAGCAGCTTGGTACAGGCAACTAATGAAAAACTGTTTTTT	CASSLVQATNEKLFF
TRBJ2-4	.	TRBD2	TRBV19	TGTGCCAGTAGTATATTCCGAGCGGGAGGGTCCAACATTCAGTACTTC	CASSIFRAGGSNIQYF
TRBJ2-2	.	TRBD1	TRBV29-1	TGCAGCGCCAACCGGGACAGGGAGCGTGGCGGGGAGCTGTTTTTT	CSANRDRERGGELFF
TRBJ2-7	.	.	TRBV6-5	TGTGCCAGCAGTTCACAGGCCGCAGGGTCCTACGAGCAGTACTTC	CASSSQAAGSYEQYF
TRBJ1-1	.	TRBD1	TRBV4-1	TGCGCCAGCAGCCAAGATTCGACAGGGAGTGTTCTAACTGAAGCTTTCTTT	CASSQDSTGSVLTEAFF
TRBJ2-7	few	.	TRBV6-5	TGTGCCAGCAGCGAGCCGGGTACGGGGGAGCAGTACTTC	CASSEPGTGEQYF
TRBJ2-7	.	.	TRBV10-3	TGTGCCATCAGTGAAGGGGCAAGGGGTGAGCAGTACTTC	CAISEGARGEQYF
TRBJ2-2	few	.	TRBV9	TGTGCCAGCAGCGTGAGCCCCCGCTGGAACACCGGGGAGCTGTTTTTT	CASSVSPRWNTGELFF
TRBJ2-1	.	TRBD2	TRBV9	TGTGCCAGCAGCGTAGACAGCGGGAGTTCGTATGAGCAGTTCTTC	CASSVDSGSSYEQFF
TRBJ2-7	.	TRBD2	TRBV3-1/TRBV3-2	TGTGCCAGCAGCTCTAGCGGGAGTGGGACCTACGAGCAGTACTTC	CASSSSGSGTYEQYF
TRBJ1-4	.	TRBD1	TRBV6-5	TGTGCCAGCAGGCGGGCCGGGACAGACTTTGAAAAACTGTTTTTT	CASRRAGTDFEKLFF
TRBJ1-5	few	.	TRBV2	TGTGCCAGCACACGGGAGGGGCGCCTCAATCAGCCCCAGCATTTT	CASTREGRLNQPQHF
TRBJ1-1	.	.	TRBV19	TGTGCCAGTTCCCAGAACGCGAACACTGAAGCTTTCTTT	CASSQNANTEAFF
TRBJ1-2	once	.	TRBV5-5	TGTGCCAGCAGCTTAGGGGATAACTATGGCTACACCTTC	CASSLGDNYGYTF
TRBJ1-4	.	TRBD1	TRBV5-1	TGCGCCAGCAGCCTCGGTGACAGGGTTGCTAATGAAAAACTGTTTTTT	CASSLGDRVANEKLFF
TRBJ1-4	.	.	TRBV9	TGTGCCAGCAGCCAGGGTGAAAAACTGTTTTTT	CASSQGEKLFF
TRBJ2-7	.	.	TRBV6-5	TGTGCCAGCAGTTGGGGACTGGACGGCGAGCAGTACTTC	CASSWGLDGEQYF
TRBJ1-4	.	TRBD1	TRBV5-1	TGCGCCAGCAGCGCGACAGGGGATAGAAATGAAAAACTGTTTTTT	CASSATGDRNEKLFF
TRBJ1-1	once	TRBD1	TRBV6-2/TRBV6-3	TGTGCCAGCAGTTACGACAGGGCGAACACTGAAGCTTTCTTT	CASSYDRANTEAFF
TRBJ2-1	.	TRBD1	TRBV7-2	TGTGCCAGCAGCTTTGACAGGGGGCTCTACAATGAGCAGTTCTTC	CASSFDRGLYNEQFF
TRBJ2-2	.	TRBD2	TRBV10-3	TGTGCCATCAGGAGCGGGGGGGCCGGAACCGGGGAGCTGTTTTTT	CAIRSGGAGTGELFF
TRBJ1-2	once	.	TRBV5-8	TGTGCCAGCAGCTTGGCGGTACAGACTAACTATGGCTACACCTTC	CASSLAVQTNYGYTF
TRBJ2-5	few	.	TRBV6-1	TGTGCCAGCAGTGAGAGGGTTGAGACCCAGTACTTC	CASSERVETQYF
TRBJ1-6	.	.	TRBV7-2	TGTGCCAGCAGCTTAGGGACGGGAAATTCACCCCTCCACTTT	CASSLGTGNSPLHF
TRBJ2-3	.	.	TRBV6-2/TRBV6-3	TGTGCCAGCAGTTACGTGCGTTATACGCAGTATTTT	CASSYVRYTQYF
TRBJ2-2	.	.	TRBV5-1	TGCGCCAGCAGCTTGGATGGTCGGGGGAACACCGGGGAGCTGTTTTTT	CASSLDGRGNTGELFF
TRBJ2-3	.	TRBD1	TRBV4-3	TGCGCCAGCAGCCAAGATACGGGACAGGGTACGAATACGCAGTATTTT	CASSQDTGQGTNTQYF
TRBJ2-7	.	TRBD2	TRBV5-1	TGCGCCAGCAGCCCGGGGGGGGAAACCTACGAGCAGTACTTC	CASSPGGETYEQYF
TRBJ2-3	once	.	TRBV28	TGTGCCAGCAGGGAGGGGTCCCTCACAGATACGCAGTATTTT	CASREGSLTDTQYF
TRBJ2-3	.	.	TRBV5-1	TGCGCCAGCAGCTTGACTGGGCCAGATACGCAGTATTTT	CASSLTGPDTQYF
TRBJ1-5	.	.	TRBV6-5	TGTGCCAGCAGCGAGTGGGCGGGAAATCAGCCCCAGCATTTT	CASSEWAGNQPQHF
TRBJ2-5	.	TRBD2	TRBV15	TGTGCCACCAGCAGAGAAGCGGGAGGCGTAGAGACCCAGTACTTC	CATSREAGGVETQYF